Listed here are 20 T cell receptor beta chains from one sample, sequenced in a study of cytomegalovirus exposure and HLA in healthy donors. The PCR contained 60 Vbeta and 13 Jbeta primers. Profiling relied on immunoSEQ multiplex PCR, and the TCRdb table lists in-frame clones only, not all of them. The sample holds about 170,000 clones, approximately 77% seen once. Source material: PBMCs. The receptor source for this set is a male donor in good health and CMV-seronegative.

V gene TRBV5-4 combines with J gene TRBJ1-1, with a possible D match to TRBD1 (6 bases). There are 15 residues in the CDR3. CDR1 is SGHNT, CDR2 YYREEE, per germline (reference sequence). Trimming left V 0 bases short and J 6 bases short, with 15 bases between. CDR3 loop: CASSLATGIRPEAFF. The DNA for the CDR3 is TGTGCCAGCAGCTTGGCCACAGGGATTCGGCCTGAAGCTTTCTTT.

The rearrangement links TRBV9 to TRBJ1-6; a weak D match, TRBD1 (6 bases). There are 17 residues in the CDR3. The germline V gene has CDR1 SGDLS and CDR2 YYNGEE. Deletions cut 0 bases from V and 0 bases from J, with 10 bases between. The CDR3 DNA follows: TGTGCCAGCAGCGTAGCGACAGGTCGCTCCTATAATTCACCCCTCCACTTT. Its protein is CASSVATGRSYNSPLHF. The entire variable domain, with the rest obtained from reference TRBV9 and TRBJ1-6, is as follows: DSGVTQTPKHLITATGQRVTLRCSPRSGDLSVYWYQQSLDQGLQFLIQYYNGEERAKGNILERFSAQQFPDLHSELNLSSLELGDSALYFCASSVATGRSYNSPLHFGNGTRLTVT.

The genes are TRBV25-1 and TRBJ2-7; the D gene is possibly TRBD2 (7 bases). CDR1 and CDR2 from the germline V gene are MGHDK and SYGVNS. CDR3 size: 14 residues. Trimming cost V 3 bases and J 4 bases, with 13 bases left between them. For the CDR3, the DNA is TGTGCCAGCAGTGAGAGTGGGGGGGCTTACGAGCAGTACTTC. It encodes CASSESGGAYEQYF.

The chain is built from TRBV9 and TRBJ2-1; TRBD2 is a possible D gene (6 bases). Germline values: CDR1 SGDLS, CDR2 YYNGEE. The V gene lost 4 bases and the J gene lost 8 bases, with 19 bases spanning the gap. CDR3 size: 15 residues. CDR3 bases: TGTGCCAGCAGCCCGACGGGCGGGATGTGGGATGAGCAGTTCTTC. This codes for CASSPTGGMWDEQFF.

The rearrangement joins TRBV6-1 to TRBJ1-2, with 7 positions matching TRBD1. Germline trimming cut 8 bases from V and 8 bases from J; bases unmatched to any gene: 14. Germline V gene lookup returns CDR1 MNHNS and CDR2 SASEGT. This CDR3 comprises 14 residues. CDR3 residues: CASGRTGVTSGYTF. The CDR3 nucleotides are TGTGCCAGCGGTCGGACAGGTGTGACCTCGGGCTACACCTTC.

The chain employs TRBV27 and TRBJ1-1; a possible D gene is TRBD1 (6 bases). Trimming took off 6 bases at V and 1 base at J, with 15 bases between the two ends. Germline assignment: CDR1 MNHEY and CDR2 SMNVEV (reference sequence). The CDR3 has 15 amino acids. This chain's CDR3 is CASRLGARGNTEAFF. DNA for the CDR3: TGTGCCAGCAGGTTGGGGGCCAGGGGGAACACTGAAGCTTTCTTT.

The DNA of the CDR3 is TGTGCCAGCAGCTTCGATACGGGAGAAAATGGCTACACCTTC. Translation gives CASSFDTGENGYTF. This sequence joins TRBV7-9 and TRBJ1-2; D uncertain. Trimming took off 3 bases at V and 6 bases at J, with 14 bases between the two ends. CDR3 length equals 14 residues. The V gene's germline CDR1 is SEHNR and CDR2 FQNEAQ (reference sequence). Full variable domain (remainder filled in from reference TRBV7-9 and TRBJ1-2): DTGVSQNPRHKITKRGQNVTFRCDPISEHNRLYWYRQTLGQGPEFLTYFQNEAQLEKSRLLSDRFSAERPKGSFSTLEIQRTEQGDSAMYLCASSFDTGENGYTFGSGTRLTVV.

The V call is TRBV7-6, the J call TRBJ2-7; a weak D match, TRBD2 (7 bases). This CDR3 spans 17 amino acids. V lost 5 bases and J 5 bases, leaving 25 bases between the germline ends. In germline, CDR1 is SGHVS, CDR2 FNYEAQ. In DNA form, the CDR3 reads TGTGCCAGCAGCCAACCCATCGGGGGGCGCCGTGCGGACGAGCAGTACTTC. Amino acids: CASSQPIGGRRADEQYF.

This chain uses TRBV28 with TRBJ2-2; D perhaps matches TRBD1 (6 bases). CDR1 and CDR2 from the germline V gene are MDHEN and SYDVKM. The CDR3 has 15 residues. V was pared by 7 bases and J by 9 bases, with 21 bases between. CDR3 nucleotide sequence: TGTGCCAGCACCCATGGGGGCCAGGTCGTCCGGGAGCTGTTTTTT. Amino acids: CASTHGGQVVRELFF.

This clone was seen only once. This chain uses TRBV2 with TRBJ1-4; D not certain. This CDR3 contains 14 residues. Germline V lookup: CDR1 SNHLY, CDR2 FYNNEI. V dropped 0 bases and J dropped 9 bases, with 11 bases sitting between them. This CDR3 reads CASSEAQMGKKLFF. The CDR3 DNA reads TGTGCCAGCAGTGAAGCTCAAATGGGCAAAAAACTGTTTTTT.

The gene calls are TRBV27 and TRBJ1-1, with 11 bases lining up with TRBD1. V was pared by 2 bases and J by 4 bases, with 6 bases of the junction left unmatched. The CDR3 loop spans 16 amino acids. Germline lookup yields CDR1 MNHEY and CDR2 SMNVEV (reference sequence). In nucleotides, the CDR3 is TGTGCCAGCAGTTTAACCCCAGGGACAGGGGGCACTGAAGCTTTCTTT. Residues: CASSLTPGTGGTEAFF.

This clone was recorded once. This chain joins TRBV7-9 and TRBJ1-2; D call uncertain. The germline V gene encodes CDR1 SEHNR and CDR2 FQNEAQ (reference sequence). The CDR3 length is 11 residues. CDR3 residues: CSNQDRKGYTF. The CDR3 bases are TGTTCCAATCAGGATCGCAAAGGCTACACCTTC.

As DNA, the CDR3 is TGCGCCAGCAGCCAAGTAGCGGGCGATACCGGGGAGCTGTTTTTT. Amino acid sequence: CASSQVAGDTGELFF. The chain recombines TRBV4-3 with TRBJ2-2, with 7 bases that match TRBD2. The CDR3 spans 15 residues. Germline V CDR1 and CDR2: LGHNA, YSLEER. V shed 1 base, J shed 5 bases, and the junction held 4 bases outside the gene matches.

Of note for this clone: At one of its ends the junction is not consistent with the germline gene, which may arise from a read error. The rearrangement joins TRBV28 to TRBJ1-2; 7 bases map to TRBD1. This CDR3 has 14 residues. Germline CDR1 and CDR2: MDHEN and SYDVKM. CDR3 sequence (DNA): TGTGCCAGCAAATTCCAGGGGGAGTACTATGGCTGCACCTTC. It codes for CASKFQGEYYGCTF.

The chain links TRBV13 to TRBJ2-2; D ambiguous. The CDR3 has 14 residues. Trimming cost V 5 bases and J 0 bases, with 7 bases left between them. The germline gives CDR1 PRHDT, CDR2 FYEKMQ (reference sequence). The CDR3 protein is CASSPPSNTGELFF. For the CDR3, the DNA is TGTGCCAGCAGCCCTCCGTCGAACACCGGGGAGCTGTTTTTT.

This sequence joins TRBV7-6 and TRBJ2-2; the match to TRBD1 covers 7 bases. This CDR3 region has 15 residues. CDR1 is SGHVS, CDR2 FNYEAQ, per germline. V shed 1 base and J 16 bases; nucleotides not matched to a gene: 15. The CDR3 bases are TGTGCCAGCAGCTTAGGCCCAGACAGGGCTCGCGTTACGTTTTTT. Amino acid sequence: CASSLGPDRARVTFF.

The CDR3 region has the DNA TGTGCCAGCAGCTCCAGGACTTTAAGAGACGAGCAGTACTTC. It specifies CASSSRTLRDEQYF. The chain uses TRBV5-4 and TRBJ2-7; tentatively, D is TRBD2 (5 bases). The V end was cut by 3 bases, the J end by 5 bases, with 15 bases between. Germline CDR1 SGHNT, CDR2 YYREEE (reference sequence). CDR3 length: 14 amino acids.

This chain uses TRBV9 with TRBJ1-4; no definite D call. The CDR3 is 15 amino acids. CDR1 SGDLS and CDR2 YYNGEE come from the germline V gene. V was cut by 2 bases and J by 4 bases, with 12 bases left in between. This chain's CDR3 is CASSVDRENNEKLFF. In nucleotides, the CDR3 is TGTGCCAGCAGCGTCGATCGGGAGAATAATGAAAAACTGTTTTTT.

Regarding this clone: One end of the junction does not line up with germline, which may come from a read error. The chain recombines TRBV5-4 with TRBJ2-3; possible D gene TRBD2, 5 bases. CDR3 length equals 15 residues. Germline V gene data show CDR1 as SGHNT and CDR2 as YYREEE (reference sequence). DNA of the CDR3: TGTGTCAGCAGCCTCGGAGGACTCAAAGGGGATACGCAGTATTTT. This gives the protein CVSSLGGLKGDTQYF.

The chain links TRBV19 to TRBJ2-2; D is uncertain. Trimming pared 3 bases from V and 5 bases from J, leaving 13 bases between. This CDR3 has 15 amino acids. Germline V gene lookup returns CDR1 LNHDA and CDR2 SQIVND (reference sequence). The CDR3 coding sequence is TGTGCCAGTAGTATTAAGCCTGGGCTAACCGGGGAGCTGTTTTTT. It codes for CASSIKPGLTGELFF.